A single sample is the source of the 24 T cell receptor beta chains below, sequenced in a study of molecular identifiers for immune sequencing clone quantification. TCRdb fed the PCR reads into MiXCR, producing one record per CDR3 protein. The table shows about 510,000 distinct CDR3 sequences, with around 23% occurring only once. The specimen was naive CD8+ T cells from blood, with Jurkat cell RNA spiked in. Indicated subset: FACS-sorted CD8+CD4-CCR7+CD45RA+ naive T cells. The source is a human donor in good health. Some libraries in this study had Jurkat cell RNA spiked in.

As to this clonotype: This may be a read error, as it is one base from a much larger clone. The rearrangement links TRBV4-3 to TRBJ1-1; D remains ambiguous. Germline lookup yields CDR1 LGHNA and CDR2 YSLEER. The CDR3 contains 15 residues. Trimming removed 1 base at V and 3 bases at J, with 12 bases between. CDR3 nucleotides: TGCGCCAGCAGCCAAGCTCGTTGGTCCTACACTGAAGCTTTCTTT. The encoded protein is CASSQARWSYTEAFF.

At least ten counts were recorded for this clonotype. The gene calls are TRBV7-9 and TRBJ2-5; the D is unclear. The germline V gene encodes CDR1 SEHNR and CDR2 FQNEAQ (reference sequence). The CDR3 is 13 residues long. The V gene lost 5 bases and the J gene lost 5 bases, with 12 bases spanning the gap. CDR3 nucleotides: TGTGCCAGCAGCCAACTACCTATCGAGACCCAGTACTTC. Its protein product is CASSQLPIETQYF.

In its sample, this clonotype was seen a few times. This may arise from a read error, as a much more abundant clone is one base away. The V and J genes are TRBV29-1 and TRBJ2-2; D uncertain. Trimming shortened V by 1 base and J by 2 bases, and 5 bases separated the two germline ends. CDR1 SQVTM and CDR2 ANQGSEA come from the germline V gene. This CDR3 has 13 residues. The CDR3 here is CSVEVVNTGELFF. CDR3 DNA sequence: TGCAGCGTTGAAGTCGTTAACACCGGGGAGCTGTTTTTT.

This clonotype was counted a few times. This chain joins TRBV3-1 and TRBJ2-5; no reliable D call. Germline assignment: CDR1 LGHDT and CDR2 YNNKEL (reference sequence). Trimming left V 2 bases short and J 1 base short, with 8 bases between. This CDR3 is built from 14 residues. CDR3: CASSQFKAQETQYF. CDR3 DNA sequence: TGTGCCAGCAGCCAATTTAAGGCCCAAGAGACCCAGTACTTC.

On this clonotype itself: A clone one base away is much larger, so this may be a read error. The chain uses TRBV5-3 and TRBJ2-6, with D maybe TRBD1 (5 bases). TRBV5-3 is classed as an ORF, of uncertain function. The CDR3 sequence is 16 residues long. The CDR3 nucleotides are TGTGCCAGCAGCTTGAACAGGAATTCTGGGGCCGACGTCCTGACTTTC. Translation gives CASSLNRNSGADVLTF.

The chain employs TRBV5-4 and TRBJ2-6; D unresolved. The CDR3 has 17 residues. Germline CDR1 is SGHNT and CDR2 is YYREEE (reference sequence). The V end was cut by 2 bases, the J end by 0 bases, with 12 bases between. CDR3 sequence (DNA): TGTGCCAGCAGCTTAAGTTATGAGGTCTCTGGGGCCAACGTCCTGACTTTC. Protein product: CASSLSYEVSGANVLTF.

For this clonotype: No conserved phenylalanine or tryptophan ends this CDR3, so it is likely a read error. The chain joins TRBV3-1 to TRBJ2-5, with 8 nucleotides matching TRBD1. The J segment lost 1 base and the V segment lost 4 bases, leaving 8 bases of the junction unmatched. CDR1 and CDR2 (germline): LGHDT, YNNKEL (reference sequence). The CDR3 covers 16 residues. DNA for the CDR3: TGTGCCAGCAGCCGGACCGGGACAGGCATCCAAGAGACCCAGTACCTC. This gives the protein CASSRTGTGIQETQYL.

This clonotype was detected only a few times. The chain combines TRBV27 with TRBJ1-4; D may be TRBD1 (6 bases). This CDR3 has 15 amino acids. Germline assignment: CDR1 MNHEY and CDR2 SMNVEV (reference sequence). V was clipped by 5 bases and J by 2 bases, with 12 bases between them. DNA of the CDR3: TGTGCCAGCAGTCCCAGGGGATCGACTAATGAAAAACTGTTTTTT. This codes for CASSPRGSTNEKLFF. The full variable domain, completed using reference TRBV27 and TRBJ1-4, is EAQVTQNPRYLITVTGKKLTVTCSQNMNHEYMSWYRQDPGLGLRQIYYSMNVEVTDKGDVPEGYKVSRKEKRNFPLILESPSPNQTSLYFCASSPRGSTNEKLFFGSGTQLSVL.

The chain carries TRBV4-1 and TRBJ2-3; no firm D call. From germline, CDR1 is MGHRA and CDR2 YSYEKL. The CDR3 sequence is 14 residues long. The ends were cut back, 1 base at V and 2 bases at J, with 7 bases in the middle. CDR3 sequence reads: CASSQGVDTDTQYF. CDR3 nucleotide sequence: TGCGCCAGCAGCCAAGGGGTTGACACAGATACGCAGTATTTT.

This clonotype occurred many times. The gene calls are TRBV13 and TRBJ2-5; maybe TRBD1 (5 bases). Trimming left V 2 bases short and J 5 bases short, with 15 bases between. Germline lookup yields CDR1 PRHDT and CDR2 FYEKMQ (reference sequence). The CDR3 extends over 15 amino acids. The DNA for the CDR3 is TGTGCCAGCAGCTTAACCCAGGGTCGGGCGGAGACCCAGTACTTC. Protein sequence: CASSLTQGRAETQYF.

This clonotype was seen only a few times. The chain combines TRBV7-9 with TRBJ1-1; no clear D. The CDR3 has 13 residues. Trimming shortened V by 4 bases and J by 8 bases, and 14 bases separated the two germline ends. CDR1 and CDR2 (germline): SEHNR, FQNEAQ (reference sequence). Written as DNA, the CDR3 is TGTGCCAGCAGCTCCGGAGGAGCCCCGGAAGCTTTCTTT. It yields the protein CASSSGGAPEAFF. The complete variable domain, with remaining parts taken from reference TRBV7-9 and TRBJ1-1, reads DTGVSQNPRHKITKRGQNVTFRCDPISEHNRLYWYRQTLGQGPEFLTYFQNEAQLEKSRLLSDRFSAERPKGSFSTLEIQRTEQGDSAMYLCASSSGGAPEAFFGQGTRLTVV.

This clonotype was seen ten or more times. The chain combines TRBV29-1 with TRBJ2-7; tentative D call: TRBD1 (6 bases). V lost 0 bases to trimming and J lost 3 bases, with 12 bases between them. Germline CDR1 reads SQVTM; CDR2 reads ANQGSEA. This CDR3 has 14 residues. The CDR3 protein is CSVEEPGVGYEQYF. The CDR3 nucleotides are TGCAGCGTTGAAGAACCAGGGGTGGGCTACGAGCAGTACTTC.

In this sample, this clonotype turned up many times. The genes are TRBV20-1 and TRBJ1-5, with 7 bases fitting TRBD1. Trimming cost V 0 bases and J 2 bases; bases outside gene matches: 7. Per the germline V gene, CDR1 is DFQATT and CDR2 is SNEGSKA (reference sequence). The CDR3 is made up of 16 amino acids. Here the CDR3 DNA reads TGCAGTGCTAGAGATCGGACAGGTATCGGCAATCAGCCCCAGCATTTT. Translating it yields CSARDRTGIGNQPQHF.

A note on this clonotype: A read error may be the cause here, since a much bigger clone is one base away. The chain employs TRBV6-5 and TRBJ2-5; the D is unclear. This CDR3 comprises 13 residues. The germline V gene has CDR1 MNHEY and CDR2 SVGAGI. CDR3 coding DNA: TGTGCCAGCAGTTACTCGAACCATGAGACCCAGTACTTC. It is translated as CASSYSNHETQYF.

CDR3 nucleotides: TGTGCCAGCAGTTTATGGGCAGGGCTAGGTGAAAAACTGTTTTTT. This sequence encodes CASSLWAGLGEKLFF. The rearrangement links TRBV27 to TRBJ1-4; tentative D call: TRBD1 (5 bases). This CDR3 region has 15 residues. The germline V gene has CDR1 MNHEY and CDR2 SMNVEV (reference sequence). Trimming took 1 base from V and 7 from J, leaving 13 bases between them.

This clonotype was observed many times. The V gene is TRBV28, the J gene TRBJ1-6; no reliable D call. The germline V gene encodes CDR1 MDHEN and CDR2 SYDVKM. Trimming removed 6 bases from V and 13 bases from J, with 10 bases in between. This CDR3 contains 11 residues. In nucleotides, the CDR3 is TGTGCCAGCAGCTCGTCCCATCCCCTCCACTTT. Translated: CASSSSHPLHF.

This clonotype occurred many times. The chain employs TRBV29-1 and TRBJ2-2; no firm D call. V gave up 7 bases and J gave up 2 bases, with 8 bases separating them. From germline, CDR1 is SQVTM and CDR2 ANQGSEA. The CDR3 sequence is 12 residues long. The CDR3 sequence is CSAISNTGELFF. The CDR3 region has the DNA TGCAGCGCCATCAGTAACACCGGGGAGCTGTTTTTT.

The rearrangement joins TRBV20-1 to TRBJ2-7; D is perhaps TRBD2 (6 bases). The CDR3 spans 16 residues. V dropped 0 bases and J dropped 5 bases, with 20 bases sitting between them. CDR1 is DFQATT, CDR2 SNEGSKA, per germline (reference sequence). CDR3 nucleotides: TGCAGTGCTAGAGATTCTATTGGGGGGAGGTTGCACGAGCAGTACTTC. Amino acids: CSARDSIGGRLHEQYF.

The sample holds many counts of this clonotype. The rearrangement joins TRBV12-3 or TRBV12-4 to TRBJ2-1; D call uncertain. V lost 3 bases and J 8 bases, leaving 5 bases between the germline ends. This CDR3 contains 11 residues. As DNA, the CDR3 is TGTGCCAGCAGTTTCGGTCATGAGCAGTTCTTC. As protein: CASSFGHEQFF.

About this clonotype: A single base separates this from a much larger clone, so it may be a read error. The V gene is TRBV27, the J gene TRBJ2-1, with D unresolved. The CDR3 has 11 amino acids. The germline gives CDR1 MNHEY, CDR2 SMNVEV (reference sequence). Trimming took off 9 bases at V and 8 bases at J, with 11 bases between the two ends. The CDR3 region has the DNA TGTGCCAGTCATAGCCCCCATGAGCAGTTCTTC. Its protein is CASHSPHEQFF.

There are many counts of this clonotype. V is TRBV30 and J is TRBJ2-7; D is unresolved. The CDR3 sequence is 12 residues long. Germline CDR1 reads GTSNPN; CDR2 reads SVGIG (reference sequence). Trimming removed 2 bases from V and 0 bases from J, with 5 bases in between. The CDR3 is CAWSSNSYEQYF. The CDR3 DNA sequence: TGTGCCTGGAGTAGCAACTCCTACGAGCAGTACTTC.

This clonotype was observed a few times. The chain carries TRBV6-2 or TRBV6-3 and TRBJ2-5; 7 bases are shared with TRBD2. The junction had 11 bases not matched to a gene; V was cut back by 2 bases and J by 5 bases. Germline CDR1 reads MNHEY; CDR2 reads SVGEGT. The CDR3 sequence is 16 residues long. The CDR3 DNA reads as TGTGCCAGCAGTTACCAGGGACTACAAACGTGGGAGACCCAGTACTTC. This gives the protein CASSYQGLQTWETQYF.

As concerns this clonotype: This may come from a read error, since a much larger clone is one base off. V and J are TRBV11-2 and TRBJ2-7; unclear D gene. This CDR3 comprises 14 residues. CDR1 and CDR2 (germline): SGHAT, FQNNGV. DNA for the CDR3: TGTGCCAGCAGCCCATCGGCCGGCTTCTACAAGCAGTACTTC. This sequence encodes CASSPSAGFYKQYF.

At least ten counts were recorded for this clonotype. The chain carries TRBV28 and TRBJ2-2; 13 bases fit TRBD2. The ends lost 6 bases at V and 5 bases at J; junction bases unmatched: 12. Germline CDR1 and CDR2: MDHEN and SYDVKM. The CDR3 contains 18 residues. CDR3 sequence reads: CASRPGLAGVGRTGELFF. DNA of the CDR3: TGTGCCAGCAGACCCGGACTAGCGGGAGTCGGGCGGACCGGGGAGCTGTTTTTT.